This passage covers 23 T cell receptor beta chains from one sample sequenced in a study of Ad26.COV2.S vaccination and SARS-CoV-2 variants. The method was immunoSEQ multiplex PCR; TCRdb's version includes in-frame clones alone and lacks a portion of them. The sample lists about 470,000 clones, around 90% occurring once. The treatment: over 15 received Ad26.COV2.S at low or high dose, single or two shots; 5 received placebo; per-sample allocation not given. Specimens were obtained on day 63 following the first vaccine or placebo injection. The sequences come from peripheral blood, collected in a trial of Ad26.COV2.S vaccine versus placebo. These receptor sequences come from a person between 18 and 59 years old who received the Ad26.COV2.S COVID-19 vaccine or a placebo.

The chain employs TRBV18 and TRBJ2-5, with a weak D call TRBD2 (6 bases). Between the trimmed V and J ends, which lost 3 bases and 5 bases, there was a span of 16 bases. This CDR3 is 15 amino acids long. The V gene's germline CDR1 is KGHSH and CDR2 LQKENI. This CDR3 reads CASSPQSSGGETQYF. The CDR3 nucleotides are TGTGCCAGCTCACCCCAGAGTAGCGGAGGGGAGACCCAGTACTTC. Full variable domain (rest looked up from reference TRBV18 and TRBJ2-5): NAGVMQNPRHLVRRRGQEARLRCSPMKGHSHVYWYRQLPEEGLKFMVYLQKENIIDESGMPKERFSAEFPKEGPSILRIQQVVRGDSAAYFCASSPQSSGGETQYFGPGTRLLVL.

The chain uses TRBV29-1 and TRBJ1-2; the D is unclear. The CDR3 covers 11 residues. Germline CDR1 reads SQVTM; CDR2 reads ANQGSEA. V was shortened by 1 base and J by 8 bases, with 8 bases between the two germline ends. The DNA for the CDR3 is TGCAGCGTTGAAGTGCGGGAAGGCTACACCTTC. This gives the protein CSVEVREGYTF.

The chain uses TRBV27 and TRBJ1-2; D might be TRBD1 (6 bases). CDR1 is MNHEY and CDR2 is SMNVEV in the germline V gene (reference sequence). The CDR3 is 15 residues long. The ends were cut back, 2 bases at V and 4 bases at J, with 14 bases in the middle. The CDR3 sequence: CASSLGGGAGYGYTF. The CDR3 DNA reads as TGTGCCAGCAGTTTAGGTGGGGGGGCCGGCTATGGCTACACCTTC.

This clone occurred once. The chain joins TRBV2 to TRBJ2-4; 8 nucleotides align to TRBD1. Germline V gene lookup returns CDR1 SNHLY and CDR2 FYNNEI. The CDR3 is 16 amino acids. V trimming: 5 bases; J trimming: 3 bases; junction bases outside the gene matches: 9. The CDR3 loop is CASSSTDRDGKNIQYF. DNA for the CDR3: TGTGCCAGCAGTTCCACGGACAGGGATGGCAAAAACATTCAGTACTTC.

The genes are TRBV5-6 and TRBJ1-6; D unresolved. Germline V gene lookup returns CDR1 SGHDT and CDR2 YYEEEE. The CDR3 loop spans 15 amino acids. Trimming stripped 1 base from V and 7 bases from J, with 12 bases between. The CDR3 nucleotides are TGTGCCAGCAGCTTGTTCAGACCCGCGAATTCACCCCTCCACTTT. Translated, it gives CASSLFRPANSPLHF.

In its sample, this clone was seen a few times. The rearrangement uses TRBV7-9 and TRBJ1-2, with TRBD1 matching 7 bases. Germline trimming cut 8 bases from V and 6 bases from J; bases unmatched to any gene: 15. Germline V gene lookup returns CDR1 SEHNR and CDR2 FQNEAQ (reference sequence). This CDR3 has 15 residues. Here the CDR3 DNA reads TGTGCCAGCCTGGAACGTAACAGGGGAGAGGATGGCTACACCTTC. Protein sequence: CASLERNRGEDGYTF. The full variable domain, with the rest looked up from reference TRBV7-9 and TRBJ1-2, is DTGVSQNPRHKITKRGQNVTFRCDPISEHNRLYWYRQTLGQGPEFLTYFQNEAQLEKSRLLSDRFSAERPKGSFSTLEIQRTEQGDSAMYLCASLERNRGEDGYTFGSGTRLTVV.

The V and J genes are TRBV10-3 and TRBJ2-7, with TRBD2 identical over 10 bases. CDR1 is ENHRY, CDR2 SYGVKD, per germline. The V segment lost 0 bases and the J segment 3 bases; nucleotides outside the gene matches: 8. This CDR3 spans 17 amino acids. The CDR3 bases are TGTGCCATCAGTGAGTCTGGGCTAGCGGGAGTCGGCTACGAGCAGTACTTC. It is translated as CAISESGLAGVGYEQYF.

CDR3 sequence reads: CATSGAGGQEVYGYTF. As DNA, the CDR3 is TGTGCCACCAGTGGAGCAGGGGGCCAGGAGGTCTATGGCTACACCTTC. The chain uses TRBV24-1 and TRBJ1-2; 8 bases fit TRBD1. This CDR3 has 16 residues. V shed 5 bases and J 4 bases; nucleotides not matched to a gene: 11. Looked up from germline, CDR1 is KGHDR and CDR2 is SFDVKD.

The chain links TRBV11-2 to TRBJ2-3, with TRBD2 matching 9 bases. This CDR3 region has 15 residues. Looked up from germline, CDR1 is SGHAT and CDR2 is FQNNGV. The V and J ends lost 2 bases and 6 bases, in that order; junction bases with no gene match: 6. CDR3 sequence reads: CASSLSSSGMDTQYF. CDR3 DNA sequence: TGTGCCAGCAGCTTATCGTCTAGCGGGATGGATACGCAGTATTTT.

The genes are TRBV5-1 and TRBJ2-2; TRBD1 aligns across 7 bases. The CDR3 totals 15 residues. V lost 4 bases and J lost 1; bases outside the gene matches: 4. Germline assignment: CDR1 SGHRS and CDR2 YFSETQ. This chain's CDR3 is CASSVRQGNTGELFF. The CDR3 DNA sequence: TGCGCCAGCAGCGTAAGACAGGGGAACACCGGGGAGCTGTTTTTT. The complete variable domain, with remaining parts taken from reference TRBV5-1 and TRBJ2-2, reads KAGVTQTPRYLIKTRGQQVTLSCSPISGHRSVSWYQQTPGQGLQFLFEYFSETQRNKGNFPGRFSGRQFSNSRSEMNVSTLELGDSALYLCASSVRQGNTGELFFGEGSRLTVL.

DNA of the CDR3: TGTGCCAGCAGCCCCGTTGGGAGAGGGGTCGAGTACTACGAGCAGTACTTC. Its translation: CASSPVGRGVEYYEQYF. The V gene is TRBV5-5, the J gene TRBJ2-7; D possibly uses TRBD1 or TRBD2 (5 bases each). Trimming stripped 4 bases from V and 3 bases from J, with 23 bases between. The CDR3 extends over 17 amino acids. Germline V gene lookup returns CDR1 SGHKS and CDR2 YYEKEE (reference sequence). The whole variable domain, filled in from reference TRBV5-5 and TRBJ2-7, reads DAGVTQSPTHLIKTRGQQVTLRCSPISGHKSVSWYQQVLGQGPQFIFQYYEKEERGRGNFPDRFSARQFPNYSSELNVNALLLGDSALYLCASSPVGRGVEYYEQYFGPGTRLTVT.

The rearrangement joins TRBV5-4 to TRBJ2-1, with 8 bases identical to TRBD2. The CDR3 is 14 amino acids. V lost 4 bases to trimming and J lost 9 bases; unmatched junction nucleotides: 9. Germline V CDR1 and CDR2: SGHNT, YYREEE (reference sequence). In DNA, the CDR3 is TGTGCCAGCAGCGCCAGCGGGGGATTGGGTGAGCAGTTCTTC. Amino acid sequence: CASSASGGLGEQFF. Variable domain in full (rest from reference TRBV5-4 and TRBJ2-1): ETGVTQSPTHLIKTRGQQVTLRCSSQSGHNTVSWYQQALGQGPQFIFQYYREEENGRGNFPPRFSGLQFPNYSSELNVNALELDDSALYLCASSASGGLGEQFFGPGTRLTVL.

The chain combines TRBV5-1 with TRBJ1-3, with D possibly matching TRBD1 (6 bases). There are 15 residues in the CDR3. CDR1 is SGHRS, CDR2 YFSETQ, per germline. Trimming cost V 3 bases and J 2 bases, with 12 bases left between them. CDR3 sequence reads: CASSYDRNTGNTIYF. The CDR3 DNA reads TGCGCCAGCAGCTATGACAGGAATACTGGAAACACCATATATTTT.

The rearrangement links TRBV18 to TRBJ1-2, with no clear D. This CDR3 has 15 amino acids. The germline V gene encodes CDR1 KGHSH and CDR2 LQKENI. V dropped 2 bases and J dropped 0 bases, with 10 bases sitting between them. The CDR3 here is CASSPRRDSNYGYTF. In nucleotides, the CDR3 is TGTGCCAGCTCACCAAGGAGGGATTCTAACTATGGCTACACCTTC.

The V call is TRBV3-1 (or the pseudogene TRBV3-2), the J call TRBJ1-1, with TRBD1 matching 7 bases. The germline V gene has CDR1 LGHDT and CDR2 YNNKEL (reference sequence). The CDR3 is made up of 14 amino acids. V dropped 6 bases and J dropped 1; count of bases not matched to a gene: 5. In DNA form, the CDR3 reads TGTGCCAGCAGTTACCGGGACAGGAACACTGAAGCTTTCTTT. It specifies CASSYRDRNTEAFF.

The chain joins TRBV28 to TRBJ2-7; 10 bases map to TRBD2. The CDR3 sequence is 15 residues long. Trimming cost V 3 bases and J 0 bases; bases outside gene matches: 2. Germline CDR1 is MDHEN and CDR2 is SYDVKM. The DNA of the CDR3 is TGTGCCAGCAGTTTGGCTAGCGGGAGCTCCTACGAGCAGTACTTC. Protein product: CASSLASGSSYEQYF.

The V call is TRBV5-1, the J call TRBJ1-2, with D maybe TRBD1 (6 bases). Trimming removed 4 bases at V and 8 bases at J, with 15 bases between. CDR3 length: 13 residues. Germline V lookup: CDR1 SGHRS, CDR2 YFSETQ. The DNA of the CDR3 is TGCGCCAGCAGCCCGGACAGTCCTTTGGGCTACACCTTC. It encodes CASSPDSPLGYTF.

This chain connects TRBV28 to TRBJ2-1; D not certain. The CDR3 is 10 amino acids. V was clipped by 8 bases and J by 8 bases, with 7 bases between them. Germline values: CDR1 MDHEN, CDR2 SYDVKM. Written as DNA, the CDR3 is TGTGCCAGCGGAAATTATGAGCAGTTCTTC. It is translated as CASGNYEQFF.

This chain links TRBV28 with TRBJ2-7; D is unresolved. Trimming shortened V by 5 bases and J by 2 bases, and 13 bases separated the two germline ends. Germline V gene sequence: CDR1 MDHEN, CDR2 SYDVKM. This CDR3 is 14 amino acids long. The CDR3 region is CASSEPARAYEQYF. CDR3 DNA sequence: TGTGCCAGCAGTGAGCCGGCAAGGGCCTACGAGCAGTACTTC.

The chain employs TRBV30 and TRBJ2-1, with TRBD2 identical over 10 bases. The CDR3 consists of 18 residues. Germline trimming cut 3 bases from V and 0 bases from J; bases unmatched to any gene: 11. From germline, CDR1 is GTSNPN and CDR2 SVGIG (reference sequence). CDR3 region: CAWRFKGLAAPSYNEQFF. Here the CDR3 DNA reads TGTGCCTGGAGATTTAAAGGACTAGCGGCCCCCTCCTACAATGAGCAGTTCTTC.

This chain joins TRBV10-3 and TRBJ2-2; no reliable D call. V shed 11 bases and J shed 6 bases, with 19 bases lying between them. Germline loops: CDR1 ENHRY, CDR2 SYGVKD. This CDR3 comprises 14 residues. CDR3 DNA sequence: TGTGCCGCCTCCGGCCCTTCCCGCCCCGGGGAGCTGTTTTTT. Amino acid sequence: CAASGPSRPGELFF.

CDR3 DNA sequence: TGTGCCAGCAGCTTTGAGGTGAAGGGTAATAACTATGGCTACACCTTC. This codes for CASSFEVKGNNYGYTF. This chain links TRBV5-5 with TRBJ1-2, with no clear D. Trimming left V 2 bases short and J 1 base short, with 15 bases between. Germline lookup yields CDR1 SGHKS and CDR2 YYEKEE (reference sequence). The CDR3 extends over 16 amino acids.

The V call is TRBV19, the J call TRBJ2-3; no clear D. This CDR3 has 15 amino acids. Between the trimmed V and J ends, which lost 8 bases and 6 bases, there was a span of 21 bases. Germline CDR1 reads LNHDA; CDR2 reads SQIVND (reference sequence). The CDR3 loop reads CASAVRLVSTDTQYF. The CDR3 nucleotides read TGTGCCAGTGCAGTACGGTTAGTCTCCACCGATACGCAGTATTTT.